The 28 T cell receptor beta chains below come from one sample, sequenced in a study of blood T cells in healthy people across ages (dated by TCRdb to 2014 to 2015). Receptor amplification or capture employed 5' RACE. Sequencing used an Illumina HiSeq 2500. A second roughly 7 to 11 cycle PCR used a sample-barcoded 5' primer and a J-beta primer mix. TCRdb cleaned the public reads at Q25 with fastp, built clones with MiXCR and kept in-frame beta chains. Merged by CDR3 protein, the rows form single entries marked with the most common genes and DNA. Counted in this sample were about 540,000 distinct CDR3 sequences; 20% to 30% of them appeared once. Clones ranked in the top ten supply approximately 8.7% of the sample. In addition, the sample was reused for a study of T cells of mothers and their children.

Sequencing was performed on blood. These receptors all stem from a boy younger than 18 in good health.

The chain links TRBV24-1 to TRBJ2-1, with 7 bases fitting TRBD2. V lost 3 bases and J lost 2; bases outside the gene matches: 12. Germline CDR1 and CDR2: KGHDR and SFDVKD. The CDR3 is 18 amino acids. The CDR3 is CATSDPEGGGTTYNEQFF. CDR3 in DNA: TGTGCCACCAGTGATCCTGAGGGCGGGGGAACAACCTACAATGAGCAGTTCTTC.

In its sample, this clonotype was seen a few times. V and J are TRBV7-8 and TRBJ2-2, with no clear D. Trimming stripped 2 bases from V and 1 base from J, with 11 bases between. Looked up from germline, CDR1 is SGHVS and CDR2 is FQNEAQ. This CDR3 has 16 amino acids. Here the CDR3 DNA reads TGTGCCAGCAGCTTATATGGTCGGCAGAACACCGGGGAGCTGTTTTTT. This encodes CASSLYGRQNTGELFF.

The V and J genes are TRBV7-2 and TRBJ2-1; D may be TRBD2 (6 bases). The CDR3 runs to 15 residues. Germline CDR1 reads SGHTA; CDR2 reads FQGNSA. The V end was cut by 2 bases, the J end by 4 bases, with 12 bases between. CDR3 DNA sequence: TGTGCCAGCAGCTTAAACGGGGGTTCTTACAATGAGCAGTTCTTC. Its translation is CASSLNGGSYNEQFF.

V and J are TRBV7-9 and TRBJ2-3; 12 positions match TRBD2. This CDR3 is built from 15 residues. CDR1 SEHNR and CDR2 FQNEAQ come from the germline V gene (reference sequence). Trimming took 8 bases from V and 5 from J; bases not matched to a gene: 8. The chain's CDR3 is CASGSQTSGRDTQYF. The CDR3 DNA reads TGTGCCAGCGGCTCACAGACTAGCGGGAGAGATACGCAGTATTTT.

This clonotype was seen a few times. The chain joins TRBV11-2 to TRBJ1-1, with D maybe TRBD1 (5 bases). CDR3 length equals 15 residues. The germline gives CDR1 SGHAT, CDR2 FQNNGV. Trimming removed 1 base at V and 8 bases at J, with 17 bases between. This CDR3 reads CASSLGVTASPEAFF. The CDR3 region has the DNA TGTGCCAGCAGCTTAGGGGTGACAGCATCCCCGGAAGCTTTCTTT.

The CDR3 coding sequence is TGCGCCAGCAGCAGGGACAGGGTCGAAGAGACCCAGTACTTC. Translated: CASSRDRVEETQYF. The genes are TRBV5-1 and TRBJ2-5, with 9 positions matching TRBD1. The V and J ends lost 4 bases and 3 bases, in that order; junction bases with no gene match: 4. The CDR3 length is 14 residues. Germline CDR1 SGHRS, CDR2 YFSETQ.

The V gene is TRBV4-3, the J gene TRBJ2-7, with D possibly TRBD2 on 6 matching bases. The length of the CDR3 is 13 residues. V lost 5 bases and J lost 2, with 10 bases in between. Germline CDR1 LGHNA, CDR2 YSLEER. The CDR3 nucleotides read TGCGCCAGCAGCGGGGGGTTTACCTACGAGCAGTACTTC. This translates into CASSGGFTYEQYF.

The J gene is TRBJ2-7, the V gene TRBV4-1; TRBD1 matches 11 bases. There are 16 residues in the CDR3. The trim removed 0 bases at V and 5 bases at J, leaving 6 bases unmatched. The germline V gene has CDR1 MGHRA and CDR2 YSYEKL. CDR3 DNA sequence: TGCGCCAGCAGCCAAGATTTGGGGACAGGGGGTCACGAGCAGTACTTC. Its translation is CASSQDLGTGGHEQYF.

There are many counts of this clonotype. This chain links TRBV29-1 with TRBJ2-7; possible D gene TRBD2, 6 bases. CDR1 SQVTM and CDR2 ANQGSEA come from the germline V gene. CDR3 length equals 12 residues. V was trimmed by 0 bases and J by 4 bases, leaving 7 bases between them. The CDR3 coding sequence is TGCAGCGTTGAAGAGCGGGGATACGAGCAGTACTTC. Protein product: CSVEERGYEQYF.

V usage is TRBV5-1 and J usage is TRBJ2-5; weak D call: TRBD1 (5 bases). The last part of the DNA fits TRBJ2-7 better; the J call may be wrong. Germline V CDR1 and CDR2: SGHRS, YFSETQ. The CDR3 loop spans 13 amino acids. The CDR3 sequence: CASSLDRLDEQYF. The CDR3 nucleotides read TGCGCCAGCAGCTTGGACAGGCTGGACGAGCAGTACTTC.

This clonotype was seen more than once but under ten times. J is TRBJ2-4 and V is TRBV7-3; D not resolved. The CDR3 sequence is 12 residues long. Germline V CDR1 and CDR2: SGHTA, FQGTGA. V was trimmed by 5 bases and J by 4 bases, leaving 6 bases between them. The CDR3 here is CASSTRKNIQYF. DNA of the CDR3: TGTGCCAGCAGCACCAGGAAAAACATTCAGTACTTC.

For this clonotype: Lacking the conserved final phenylalanine or tryptophan, this CDR3 likely reflects a read error. This chain joins TRBV4-3 and TRBJ2-1, with D possibly matching TRBD1 (5 bases). Trimming took 0 bases from V and 0 from J, leaving 15 bases between them. This CDR3 is built from 18 residues. CDR1 is LGHNA, CDR2 YSLEER, per germline. For the CDR3, the DNA is TGCGCCAGCAGCCAAGATAGTCTGTACAGGAGCTCCTACAATGAGCAGTTCCTC. Translated, it gives CASSQDSLYRSSYNEQFL.

Regarding this clonotype: One end of the junction fails to match germline, which may point to a read error. This chain uses TRBV7-2 with TRBJ2-5; TRBD1 matches 9 bases. Germline values: CDR1 SGHTA, CDR2 FQGNSA. This CDR3 region has 15 residues. CDR3 loop: CASSFDRGSRETQYF. CDR3 DNA sequence: TGTGCCAGTAGCTTTGACAGGGGGTCTAGGGAGACCCAGTACTTC.

The DNA of the CDR3 is TGTGCCAGCACCCGGACAGGGAGGTCCATCCATGAGCAGTTCTTC. Encoded protein: CASTRTGRSIHEQFF. The genes are TRBV28 and TRBJ2-1; 8 bases fit TRBD1. Trimming at V came to 7 bases and at J to 8 bases, leaving 13 bases not matched to a gene. Germline-derived CDR1 and CDR2 are MDHEN and SYDVKM. The CDR3 covers 15 residues.

DNA of the CDR3: TGTGCCACCAGCAGAGTTGTTCTTAGCGGGGGCGGTTCAGATACGCAGTATTTT. It is translated as CATSRVVLSGGGSDTQYF. V usage is TRBV15 and J usage is TRBJ2-3, with 9 bases fitting TRBD2. This CDR3 has 18 amino acids. Germline CDR1 reads LNHNV; CDR2 reads YYDKDF (reference sequence). With 1 base clipped from V and 4 bases from J, the junction kept 12 bases outside the gene matches.

The rearrangement uses TRBV20-1 and TRBJ2-5, with D perhaps TRBD1 or TRBD2 (5 bases each). The assigned J gene may be wrong: the sequence end matches TRBJ2-1 better. The CDR3 runs 12 residues. CDR1 DFQATT and CDR2 SNEGSKA come from the germline V gene (reference sequence). CDR3 loop: CSAGVLGDEQFF. CDR3 nucleotide sequence: TGCAGTGCTGGAGTACTAGGGGATGAGCAGTTCTTC.

This clonotype was counted only a few times. This chain links TRBV6-1 with TRBJ1-2; 12 bases align to TRBD1. CDR3 length equals 16 residues. Per germline, CDR1 MNHNS and CDR2 SASEGT. The trim removed 6 bases at V and 3 bases at J, leaving 8 bases unmatched. CDR3 coding DNA: TGTGCCAGCAGCTCATACCGGGACAGGGGGCACTATGGCTACACCTTC. Its protein product is CASSSYRDRGHYGYTF.

The table lists this clonotype with many counts. The rearrangement links TRBV4-3 to TRBJ2-6, with D perhaps TRBD2 (5 bases). The germline V and J ends were trimmed by 2 bases and 0 bases, with 8 bases remaining between them. Germline assignment: CDR1 LGHNA and CDR2 YSLEER. CDR3 length equals 16 residues. This CDR3 is CASSQSAGSGANVLTF. The CDR3 region has the DNA TGCGCCAGCAGCCAATCTGCGGGCTCTGGGGCCAACGTCCTGACTTTC.

V and J are TRBV7-2 and TRBJ2-1; TRBD2 agrees at 7 bases. The germline V gene has CDR1 SGHTA and CDR2 FQGNSA. J gave up 0 bases and V 5 bases, and 10 bases lay outside the gene matches. This CDR3 has 17 residues. The CDR3 nucleotides read TGTGCCAGCAGCCTCTCTAGCGGCTTCAGCTCCTACAATGAGCAGTTCTTC. Amino acid sequence: CASSLSSGFSSYNEQFF.

J is TRBJ2-1 and V is TRBV27; 7 nucleotides align to TRBD2. V trimming: 4 bases; J trimming: 4 bases; junction bases outside the gene matches: 10. CDR1 is MNHEY and CDR2 is SMNVEV in the germline V gene (reference sequence). The CDR3 is 16 amino acids. The CDR3 DNA is TGTGCCAGCAGTTCCCCGACTAGCAGAGTTTACAATGAGCAGTTCTTC. Its protein product is CASSSPTSRVYNEQFF.

This clonotype was observed a handful of times. The rearrangement uses TRBV28 and TRBJ1-3; no reliable D call. The CDR3 spans 14 residues. The V and J ends lost 6 bases and 2 bases respectively, with 11 bases between them. CDR1 is MDHEN and CDR2 is SYDVKM in the germline V gene. The CDR3 DNA sequence: TGTGCCAGCAGGGACCTTCAAACTGGAAACACCATATATTTT. As protein: CASRDLQTGNTIYF.

The V and J genes are TRBV2 and TRBJ2-3, with TRBD2 matching 7 bases. The J segment lost 1 base and the V segment lost 3 bases, leaving 4 bases of the junction unmatched. CDR1 and CDR2 from the germline V gene are SNHLY and FYNNEI. The length of the CDR3 is 15 residues. Here the CDR3 reads CASSDRLAGTDTQYF. The CDR3 DNA follows: TGTGCCAGCAGTGATCGTCTAGCGGGCACAGATACGCAGTATTTT.

This clonotype was seen more than once but under ten times. The chain has TRBV7-6 and TRBJ2-7; D possibly corresponds to TRBD2 (5 bases). V lost 0 bases and J lost 3, with 21 bases in between. The CDR3 runs to 18 residues. Per the germline V gene, CDR1 is SGHVS and CDR2 is FNYEAQ. DNA of the CDR3: TGTGCCAGCAGCTTAGCTCCCGCCGGAGGTCTCGAATACTACGAGCAGTACTTC. As protein: CASSLAPAGGLEYYEQYF.

CDR3 sequence reads: CASSLEGALNEQYF. The CDR3, as DNA: TGCGCCAGCAGCTTAGAGGGGGCTCTGAACGAGCAGTACTTC. V and J are TRBV5-1 and TRBJ2-5; 7 positions match TRBD1. The J call may be mistaken, given a closer DNA end match to TRBJ2-7. The CDR3 contains 14 residues. Germline-derived CDR1 and CDR2 are SGHRS and YFSETQ.

The chain employs TRBV27 and TRBJ2-7; D may be TRBD1 or TRBD2 (5 bases each). V lost 3 bases, J lost 5 bases, and 20 bases lay in between. Germline assignment: CDR1 MNHEY and CDR2 SMNVEV (reference sequence). This CDR3 spans 16 amino acids. The CDR3 region is CASSLDPDTGSNEQYF. The CDR3, as DNA: TGTGCCAGCAGTTTGGACCCGGACACGGGGTCTAACGAGCAGTACTTC.

The chain couples TRBV6-6 to TRBJ2-7; possibly TRBD1 for D (7 bases). Trimming cost V 6 bases and J 3 bases, with 18 bases left between them. This CDR3 contains 15 residues. Germline CDR1 and CDR2: MNHNY and SVGAGI (reference sequence). The CDR3 DNA follows: TGTGCCAGCAGCCCCCCGGAGGGGGCTGTCTACGAGCAGTACTTC. Translated, it gives CASSPPEGAVYEQYF.

Many counts were recorded for this clonotype. J is TRBJ2-5 and V is TRBV6-5, with a weak D call TRBD1 (6 bases). The end of the DNA is better explained by TRBJ2-7, so the J call may be wrong. Germline loops: CDR1 MNHEY, CDR2 SVGAGI. CDR3 size: 13 residues. The CDR3 region has the DNA TGTGCCAGCAGATCAGGGGCCTCCTACGAGCAGTACTTC. Residues: CASRSGASYEQYF.

This clonotype was counted a few times. V gene TRBV29-1 combines with J gene TRBJ1-3, with D unclear. V was pared by 4 bases and J by 2 bases, with 15 bases between. Per the germline V gene, CDR1 is SQVTM and CDR2 is ANQGSEA. This CDR3 region has 15 residues. The CDR3 sequence: CSVGARKETGNTIYF. The CDR3, as DNA: TGCAGCGTTGGGGCCCGGAAGGAGACTGGAAACACCATATATTTT.